Here is one T cell receptor (beta chain) with its context. The sample belongs to a study of long-term antiretroviral therapy in people with HIV. This was the immunoSEQ v3.0 assay at survey level. Assay used: immunoSEQ multiplex PCR; TCRdb lists only in-frame clones, some missing. The sample yields about 28,000 clones, about 95% seen once. V was clipped by 1 base and J by 5 bases; unmatched bases: 4. The CDR3 covers 16 residues. Germline loops: CDR1 SGHDT, CDR2 YYEEEE. The gene calls are TRBV5-6 and TRBJ2-1, with 12 nucleotides matching TRBD1. The sample here was unsorted PBMCs, taken about 6.6 years after starting antiretroviral therapy. This clonotype was sampled from a man aged 30-40 years with HIV. The CDR3, as DNA: TGTGCCAGCAGCTTGTTTTGGGACAGGGGGCACAATGAGCAGTTCTTC. Its protein is CASSLFWDRGHNEQFF.